This T cell receptor beta chain was retrieved from a study of blood T cell repertoires in COVID-19. The overall study: Acute and convalescent COVID-19 samples came from the United States, Italy and Spain. T cells, B-cell-depleted T cells, or PBMCs supplied cDNA or gDNA.

This CDR3 region has 15 residues. As handled by the study authors: Scientists estimated how many nucleated cells there were by amplifying reference gene primers. Generated by immunoSEQ multiplex PCR, the TCRdb table keeps only in-frame clones and is missing some. That table is the source of V, J and clone size, and D and trimming were worked out from the DNA. The data contain fewer than 150,000 clones, 65% to 90% of them singletons. Sample: peripheral blood. V gene TRBV21-1 combines with J gene TRBJ1-4. TRBV21-1 is an annotated pseudogene. The sequence derives from a man aged 50 to 59 with acute or convalescent COVID-19. For the CDR3, the DNA is TGTGCCTATCCCTTTAGGGTGCAGCCCAATGAGGGACTGTTTTTT. It specifies CAYPFRVQPNEGLFF.